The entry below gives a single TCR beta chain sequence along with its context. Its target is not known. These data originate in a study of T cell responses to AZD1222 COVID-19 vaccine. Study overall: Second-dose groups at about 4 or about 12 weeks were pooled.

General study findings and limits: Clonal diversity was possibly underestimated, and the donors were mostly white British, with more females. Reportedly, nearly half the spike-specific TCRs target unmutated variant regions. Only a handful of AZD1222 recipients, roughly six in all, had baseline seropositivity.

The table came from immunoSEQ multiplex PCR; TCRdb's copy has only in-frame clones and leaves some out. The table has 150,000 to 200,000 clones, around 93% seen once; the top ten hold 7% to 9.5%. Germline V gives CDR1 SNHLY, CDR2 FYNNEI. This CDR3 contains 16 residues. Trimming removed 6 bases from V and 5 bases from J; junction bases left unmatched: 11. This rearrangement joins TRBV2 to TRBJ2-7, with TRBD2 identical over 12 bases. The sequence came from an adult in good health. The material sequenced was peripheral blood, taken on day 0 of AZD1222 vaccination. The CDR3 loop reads CASSILAGGPSHEQYF. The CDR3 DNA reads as TGTGCCAGCAGCATCCTAGCGGGAGGGCCGTCCCACGAGCAGTACTTC.